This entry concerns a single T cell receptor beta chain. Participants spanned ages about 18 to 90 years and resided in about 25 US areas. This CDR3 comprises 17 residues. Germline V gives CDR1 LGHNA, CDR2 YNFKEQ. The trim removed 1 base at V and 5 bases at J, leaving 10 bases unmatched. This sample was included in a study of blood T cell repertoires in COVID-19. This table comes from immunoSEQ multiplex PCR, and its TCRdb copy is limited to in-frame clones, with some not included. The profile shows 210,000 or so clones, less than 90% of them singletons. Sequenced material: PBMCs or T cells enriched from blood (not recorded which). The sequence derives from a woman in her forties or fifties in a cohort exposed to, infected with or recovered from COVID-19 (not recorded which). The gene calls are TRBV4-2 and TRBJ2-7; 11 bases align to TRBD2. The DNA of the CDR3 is TGTGCCAGCAGCCAAGGACTAGCGGGGTCCCGACCCCACGAGCAGTACTTC. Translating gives CASSQGLAGSRPHEQYF.